Listed below are T cell receptor beta chains from one sample, sequenced in a study of T cell changes during pregnancy in multiple sclerosis. Profiling relied on immunoSEQ multiplex PCR, and the TCRdb table lists in-frame clones only, not all of them. Here the sample spans under 70,000 clones, 91% being singletons. Sequencing used peripheral blood, obtained after pregnancy. These receptors were taken from a female donor in good health, enrolled as a control in a pregnancy study. The CDR3 runs from the conserved cysteine through the conserved F or W. The order of the fields is CDR3 protein, CDR3 DNA, V gene, J gene, D gene. The D gene is left open where the match is weak.

CSVVGQQETQYF	TGCAGCGTCGTGGGACAGCAAGAGACCCAGTACTTC	TRBV29-1	TRBJ2-5	TRBD1
CASSYAASGTGELFF	TGTGCCAGCAGTTACGCGGCGTCGGGCACCGGGGAGCTGTTTTTT	TRBV6-5	TRBJ2-2	NA
CASSVSSWETQYF	TGTGCCAGCAGCGTAAGTAGCTGGGAGACCCAGTACTTC	TRBV9	TRBJ2-5	NA
CAWKGQSNQPQHF	TGTGCCTGGAAGGGACAGTCCAATCAGCCCCAGCATTTT	TRBV30	TRBJ1-5	TRBD1
CASSYTGQPVAYEQYF	TGTGCCAGCAGTTACACCGGACAGCCCGTAGCCTACGAGCAGTACTTC	TRBV6-5	TRBJ2-7	NA
CASIRRTTETSGNTIYF	TGTGCCAGCATCCGACGAACGACAGAAACCTCTGGAAACACCATATATTTT	TRBV4-2	TRBJ1-3	NA
CASSLPSRERGDTQYF	TGTGCCAGCAGTCTACCGTCGCGGGAGCGTGGAGATACGCAGTATTTT	TRBV25-1	TRBJ2-3	TRBD2
CASSLHGGALVGELFF	TGTGCCAGCAGCTTACACGGGGGGGCCTTGGTCGGGGAGCTGTTTTTT	TRBV7-3	TRBJ2-2	TRBD2
CASSPGQSNTEAFF	TGTGCCAGCAGTCCGGGACAGTCGAACACTGAAGCTTTCTTT	TRBV6-1	TRBJ1-1	TRBD1
CASSQKTSGGGADTQYF	TGCGCCAGCAGCCAAAAGACAAGCGGGGGTGGAGCAGATACGCAGTATTTT	TRBV4-3	TRBJ2-3	TRBD2